Presented here are 14 T cell receptor beta chains from one specimen sequenced in a study of T cell changes during pregnancy in multiple sclerosis. Clones were read by immunoSEQ multiplex PCR, and TCRdb kept only the in-frame ones, dropping some. The sample lists some 90,000 clones; 92% were seen once. The source material was peripheral blood, sampled in the first trimester of pregnancy. These receptors were obtained from a female donor with multiple sclerosis, enrolled in a pregnancy study.

J is TRBJ1-5 and V is TRBV18; the match to TRBD1 covers 7 bases. The V gene's germline CDR1 is KGHSH and CDR2 LQKENI. J lost 3 bases, V lost 5 bases, and 4 bases had no gene match. The CDR3 totals 14 residues. The DNA for the CDR3 is TGTGCCAGCTCATCAAGGGGGCACAATCAGCCCCAGCATTTT. This encodes CASSSRGHNQPQHF.

The chain couples TRBV30 to TRBJ1-4; possible D gene TRBD1, 5 bases. Trimming stripped 3 bases from V and 8 bases from J, with 25 bases between. This CDR3 region has 17 residues. In germline, CDR1 is GTSNPN, CDR2 SVGIG (reference sequence). DNA for the CDR3: TGTGCCTGGAGGCCTTCCCCACCTGACAGAACTTACGAAAAACTGTTTTTT. Amino acid sequence: CAWRPSPPDRTYEKLFF.

In this sample, this clone turned up a few times. The V gene is TRBV5-1, the J gene TRBJ1-2, with TRBD1 matching over 8 bases. V was pared by 0 bases and J by 0 bases, with 4 bases of the junction left unmatched. Germline loops: CDR1 SGHRS, CDR2 YFSETQ. The CDR3 loop spans 16 amino acids. CDR3 sequence reads: CASSLGLDRANYGYTF. CDR3 nucleotides: TGCGCCAGCAGCTTGGGATTGGACAGGGCTAACTATGGCTACACCTTC. Full variable domain (remainder filled in from reference TRBV5-1 and TRBJ1-2): KAGVTQTPRYLIKTRGQQVTLSCSPISGHRSVSWYQQTPGQGLQFLFEYFSETQRNKGNFPGRFSGRQFSNSRSEMNVSTLELGDSALYLCASSLGLDRANYGYTFGSGTRLTVV.

This clone was picked up one time. J is TRBJ2-7 and V is TRBV5-6; D unresolved. The germline V gene encodes CDR1 SGHDT and CDR2 YYEEEE. The CDR3 has 12 amino acids. Trimming cost V 4 bases and J 6 bases, with 11 bases left between them. CDR3: CASSPEHGEQYF. Written as DNA, the CDR3 is TGTGCCAGCAGCCCCGAGCACGGCGAGCAGTACTTC.

J is TRBJ1-2 and V is TRBV5-4; TRBD1 might be the D (5 bases). Germline V CDR1 and CDR2: SGHNT, YYREEE (reference sequence). The CDR3 has 14 residues. V was cut by 0 bases and J by 6 bases, with 12 bases left in between. The CDR3 coding sequence is TGTGCCAGCAGCTTGGTGTCCTGGGGCGATGGCTACACCTTC. It translates to CASSLVSWGDGYTF.

The V gene is TRBV5-1, the J gene TRBJ1-1, with no clear D. Looked up from germline, CDR1 is SGHRS and CDR2 is YFSETQ. Trimming left V 4 bases short and J 5 bases short, with 12 bases between. The CDR3 contains 13 residues. CDR3 sequence reads: CASSLIPATEAFF. CDR3 sequence (DNA): TGCGCCAGCAGCCTTATCCCCGCGACTGAAGCTTTCTTT.

A single count supports this clone. The genes are TRBV7-9 and TRBJ1-4; D is uncertain. V lost 5 bases and J lost 0, with 19 bases in between. Germline V CDR1 and CDR2: SEHNR, FQNEAQ (reference sequence). The CDR3 covers 18 residues. CDR3 sequence: CASSPRLGRATTNEKLFF. In DNA, the CDR3 is TGTGCCAGCAGCCCTCGATTGGGGAGGGCCACAACTAATGAAAAACTGTTTTTT.

This chain joins TRBV30 and TRBJ1-2; D unclear. This CDR3 spans 13 amino acids. Trimming stripped 0 bases from V and 7 bases from J, with 12 bases between. Germline values: CDR1 GTSNPN, CDR2 SVGIG (reference sequence). The DNA for the CDR3 is TGTGCCTGGAGTGTACGGCAGGTTGGTGGCTACACCTTC. Its translation: CAWSVRQVGGYTF. Drawing the rest from reference TRBV30 and TRBJ1-2, the complete variable domain is SQTIHQWPATLVQPVGSPLSLECTVEGTSNPNLYWYRQAAGRGLQLLFYSVGIGQISSEVPQNLSASRPQDRQFILSSKKLLLSDSGFYLCAWSVRQVGGYTFGSGTRLTVV.

The chain links TRBV9 to TRBJ2-1; D unclear. The CDR3 spans 14 residues. Germline V CDR1 and CDR2: SGDLS, YYNGEE. The V and J ends lost 0 bases and 7 bases respectively, with 11 bases between them. In DNA form, the CDR3 reads TGTGCCAGCAGCGTAGATCCTAGTAGAAATGAGCAGTTCTTC. Translating gives CASSVDPSRNEQFF.

The chain uses TRBV9 and TRBJ2-1; D remains unclear. This CDR3 is built from 14 residues. CDR1 and CDR2 from the germline V gene are SGDLS and YYNGEE. The V end lost 0 bases, the J end lost 4 bases, and 8 bases lay between the germline ends. The CDR3 DNA reads TGTGCCAGCAGCGTAGGGCCTTTATACAATGAGCAGTTCTTC. Translation: CASSVGPLYNEQFF.

The chain has TRBV5-6 and TRBJ2-1; a weak D match, TRBD1 (7 bases). The V gene lost 3 bases and the J gene lost 0 bases, with 22 bases spanning the gap. Germline assignment: CDR1 SGHDT and CDR2 YYEEEE. This CDR3 region has 19 residues. The CDR3 loop reads CASSSLSNGGGLSYNEQFF. CDR3 coding DNA: TGTGCCAGCAGCTCTCTCTCCAACGGAGGGGGCCTCTCCTACAATGAGCAGTTCTTC.

This clone was seen a single time. V and J are TRBV7-9 and TRBJ2-7; TRBD2 is a possible D gene (6 bases). CDR1 SEHNR and CDR2 FQNEAQ come from the germline V gene (reference sequence). The CDR3 totals 15 residues. The V end was cut by 1 base, the J end by 3 bases, with 13 bases between. Here the CDR3 DNA reads TGTGCCAGCAGCTTAGGGGGACTTGTCGACTACGAGCAGTACTTC. The encoded protein is CASSLGGLVDYEQYF.

The V and J genes are TRBV30 and TRBJ1-5; the match to TRBD1 covers 8 bases. The CDR3 runs 15 residues. V shed 2 bases and J 7 bases; nucleotides not matched to a gene: 10. The germline V gene has CDR1 GTSNPN and CDR2 SVGIG (reference sequence). The CDR3 here is CAWSTRAGGGQPQHF. The CDR3 DNA reads TGTGCCTGGAGTACAAGGGCAGGGGGCGGGCAGCCCCAGCATTTT.

The rearrangement uses TRBV30 and TRBJ1-2; 10 positions match TRBD1. Germline values: CDR1 GTSNPN, CDR2 SVGIG (reference sequence). The CDR3 spans 14 residues. The ends lost 3 bases at V and 2 bases at J; junction bases unmatched: 3. CDR3 DNA: TGTGCCTGGAGGGACAGGGGGTCGAACTATGGCTACACCTTC. Its protein is CAWRDRGSNYGYTF.